Below, 17 T cell receptor beta chains from the same sample are listed, as sequenced in a study of T-cell reconstitution after alpha-beta-depleted transplantation in children. TCRbeta library preparation incorporated unique molecular identifiers. TCRdb ran MiXCR on the PCR reads and lists one entry per CDR3 protein. The repertoire holds roughly 100,000 distinct CDR3 sequences, with approximately 9.2% as singletons. This specimen consisted of PBMCs from the stem cell graft donor, obtained from the stem cell graft. The receptors were sampled from a human donor who donated a stem cell graft to a child with congenital amegakaryocytic thrombocytopenia.

This clonotype showed up many times. This rearrangement joins TRBV20-1 to TRBJ2-3; TRBD1 is a possible D gene (6 bases). This CDR3 spans 12 amino acids. CDR1 DFQATT and CDR2 SNEGSKA come from the germline V gene (reference sequence). Deletions cut 7 bases from V and 3 bases from J, with 11 bases between. The CDR3 DNA follows: TGCAGTGGTGTCAGGGGAACAGATACGCAGTATTTT. It translates to CSGVRGTDTQYF.

This clonotype came up a few times. V is TRBV7-6 and J is TRBJ2-7; TRBD1 matches at 7 bases. Per the germline V gene, CDR1 is SGHVS and CDR2 is FNYEAQ. The CDR3 sequence is 14 residues long. The J segment lost 0 bases and the V segment lost 4 bases, leaving 3 bases of the junction unmatched. In nucleotides, the CDR3 is TGTGCCAGCAGCTCGGGACAGTTCTCCTACGAGCAGTACTTC. Encoded protein: CASSSGQFSYEQYF.

Many counts were recorded for this clonotype. The chain links TRBV15 to TRBJ2-7; D gene ambiguous. The germline V gene has CDR1 LNHNV and CDR2 YYDKDF (reference sequence). There are 12 residues in the CDR3. Trimming stripped 5 bases from V and 3 bases from J, with 8 bases between. CDR3 amino acids: CATSDDNYEQYF. The CDR3, as DNA: TGTGCCACCAGCGATGATAACTACGAGCAGTACTTC.

The V and J genes are TRBV5-1 and TRBJ2-1; 7 bases fit TRBD2. The CDR3 is 14 residues long. The junction had 8 bases not matched to a gene; V was cut back by 2 bases and J by 9 bases. Per germline, CDR1 SGHRS and CDR2 YFSETQ. In DNA, the CDR3 is TGCGCCAGCAGCTTTGCGGGAGAGAGGGGTGAGCAGTTCTTC. Protein sequence: CASSFAGERGEQFF. Supplemented by reference TRBV5-1 and TRBJ2-1, the full variable domain reads KAGVTQTPRYLIKTRGQQVTLSCSPISGHRSVSWYQQTPGQGLQFLFEYFSETQRNKGNFPGRFSGRQFSNSRSEMNVSTLELGDSALYLCASSFAGERGEQFFGPGTRLTVL.

This clonotype was detected many times. The rearrangement links TRBV7-2 to TRBJ2-1; 8 bases agree with TRBD1. The germline CDR1 and CDR2 sequences are SGHTA and FQGNSA. With 1 base clipped from V and 4 bases from J, the junction kept 3 bases outside the gene matches. CDR3 length: 15 amino acids. The CDR3 protein is CASSLEGTGYNEQFF. DNA of the CDR3: TGTGCCAGCAGCTTAGAAGGGACAGGATACAATGAGCAGTTCTTC.

This clonotype was counted many times. The rearrangement links TRBV7-8 to TRBJ2-5; D gene unclear. CDR1 is SGHVS and CDR2 is FQNEAQ in the germline V gene. CDR3 length equals 13 residues. V was cut by 8 bases and J by 1 base, with 11 bases left in between. The CDR3 DNA follows: TGTGCCAGCCTTCACCTTACCCAAGAGACCCAGTACTTC. This gives the protein CASLHLTQETQYF.

This clonotype showed up many times. The chain is built from TRBV28 and TRBJ1-1; D call uncertain. This CDR3 region has 15 residues. Trimming took 5 bases from V and 0 from J, leaving 13 bases between them. Germline V CDR1 and CDR2: MDHEN, SYDVKM. In DNA form, the CDR3 reads TGTGCCAGCAGTCCCCTCAAGGGTATGAACACTGAAGCTTTCTTT. Protein product: CASSPLKGMNTEAFF.

This clonotype was counted ten times or more. This chain uses TRBV28 with TRBJ2-1, with 12 nucleotides matching TRBD2. Germline V gene lookup returns CDR1 MDHEN and CDR2 SYDVKM. The CDR3 loop spans 16 amino acids. V lost 7 bases, J lost 2 bases, and 6 bases stayed unmatched. The CDR3 bases are TGTGCCAGCACCCTGACTAGCGGGGGTACCTACAATGAGCAGTTCTTC. It specifies CASTLTSGGTYNEQFF. The variable domain in full, with the rest retrieved from reference TRBV28 and TRBJ2-1, is DVKVTQSSRYLVKRTGEKVFLECVQDMDHENMFWYRQDPGLGLRLIYFSYDVKMKEKGDIPEGYSVSREKKERFSLILESASTNQTSMYLCASTLTSGGTYNEQFFGPGTRLTVL.

This clonotype was seen at least ten times. V usage is TRBV14 and J usage is TRBJ1-1; D ambiguous. Germline V CDR1 and CDR2: SGHDN, FVKESK. CDR3 length: 13 amino acids. The germline V and J ends were trimmed by 1 base and 1 base, with 4 bases remaining between them. The CDR3 region has the DNA TGTGCCAGCAGCCAAGCTCCGAACACTGAAGCTTTCTTT. It encodes CASSQAPNTEAFF.

The gene calls are TRBV5-1 and TRBJ1-2; 7 nucleotides align to TRBD1. Germline CDR1 and CDR2: SGHRS and YFSETQ. This CDR3 contains 14 residues. J gave up 5 bases and V 2 bases, and 6 bases lay outside the gene matches. The CDR3 DNA reads TGCGCCAGCAGCTTTACAGGGGATCGGTATGGCTACACCTTC. As protein: CASSFTGDRYGYTF.

This clonotype was detected ten times or more. The V gene is TRBV20-1, the J gene TRBJ1-5; tentatively, D is TRBD1 (6 bases). The CDR3 sequence is 15 residues long. V lost 7 bases to trimming and J lost 1 base, with 17 bases between them. Germline lookup yields CDR1 DFQATT and CDR2 SNEGSKA (reference sequence). CDR3 region: CSVRGGRSSNQPQHF. The CDR3 DNA sequence: TGCAGTGTCAGGGGAGGGAGGTCGAGCAATCAGCCCCAGCATTTT.

About this clonotype: Possible read error: a much larger clone is one base away. The chain joins TRBV12-3 or TRBV12-4 to TRBJ2-6; maybe TRBD1 (5 bases). This CDR3 has 15 residues. Here the CDR3 DNA reads TGTGCCAGCAGTTTAGGGAGCTCTGGGGCCAACGGCCTGACTTTC. Protein: CASSLGSSGANGLTF.

In this sample, this clonotype turned up many times. V is TRBV5-1 and J is TRBJ1-3, with a weak D call TRBD1 (5 bases). Germline-derived CDR1 and CDR2 are SGHRS and YFSETQ. V shed 1 base and J shed 4 bases, with 12 bases lying between them. This CDR3 region has 15 residues. The CDR3 protein is CASSLNGAGGNTIYF. The CDR3 nucleotides are TGCGCCAGCAGCTTGAACGGGGCAGGGGGAAACACCATATATTTT.

This clonotype was seen many times. Here the CDR3 reads CASSETGAGANVLTF. The DNA of the CDR3 is TGTGCCAGCAGTGAAACAGGGGCTGGGGCCAACGTCCTGACTTTC. This rearrangement joins TRBV6-1 to TRBJ2-6; TRBD1 aligns across 7 bases. J gave up 2 bases and V 2 bases, and 0 bases lay outside the gene matches. The CDR3 contains 15 residues. CDR1 is MNHNS, CDR2 SASEGT, per germline.

This clonotype was found many times. The V call is TRBV18, the J call TRBJ2-5, with D unclear. The CDR3 consists of 12 residues. In germline, CDR1 is KGHSH, CDR2 LQKENI. Trimming pared 3 bases from V and 3 bases from J, leaving 5 bases between. The CDR3 DNA reads TGTGCCAGCTCACCGGAAGAAGAGACCCAGTACTTC. It translates to CASSPEEETQYF.

This clonotype was recorded many times. The rearrangement links TRBV20-1 to TRBJ2-5; possibly TRBD2 for D (6 bases). This CDR3 is built from 14 residues. The germline V and J ends were trimmed by 2 bases and 5 bases, with 15 bases remaining between them. Germline V gene sequence: CDR1 DFQATT, CDR2 SNEGSKA (reference sequence). The CDR3 loop reads CSARLGGMAETQYF. In DNA, the CDR3 is TGCAGTGCTAGATTGGGCGGGATGGCGGAGACCCAGTACTTC.

This clonotype was seen ten or more times. V usage is TRBV20-1 and J usage is TRBJ2-2, with 11 bases that match TRBD2. The CDR3 has 17 residues. The germline gives CDR1 DFQATT, CDR2 SNEGSKA (reference sequence). V was pared by 4 bases and J by 0 bases, with 7 bases of the junction left unmatched. CDR3 in DNA: TGCAGTGCTATGAGGGCTAGCGGGGGGACGAACACCGGGGAGCTGTTTTTT. The encoded protein is CSAMRASGGTNTGELFF.